This T cell receptor (beta chain) was recorded in a study of beta chain features in type 1 diabetes. About the study: Age, gender and cell yields were similar between patients and healthy donors.

The CDR3 has 15 residues. V was pared by 4 bases and J by 7 bases, with 8 bases of the junction left unmatched. The V gene's germline CDR1 is SGHVS and CDR2 FNYEAQ. Points from the study as a whole: Sequencing of cDNA might inflate the share of cells that strongly express TCR.

The whole isolated RNA underwent reverse transcription, so sequencing captured expressed TCRB transcripts. Produced via immunoSEQ multiplex PCR; TCRdb's table is partial and in-frame only. This repertoire shows about 220,000 clones, roughly 11% found once; its top ten account for about 1.2%. About this clone: Its antigen is not known. This probably arose from a read error, given a far larger clone one base away. This same CDR3 is encoded by further DNA sequences in the sample.

Sample: central memory CD4+ T cells from blood. The TCR was taken from a man younger than 30 in good health. The J gene is TRBJ2-7, the V gene TRBV7-6; TRBD2 matches 12 bases. This CDR3 reads CASSSRLAGGNEQYF. Here the CDR3 DNA reads TGTGCCAGCAGCTCACGTCTAGCGGGAGGGAATGAGCAGTACTTC.